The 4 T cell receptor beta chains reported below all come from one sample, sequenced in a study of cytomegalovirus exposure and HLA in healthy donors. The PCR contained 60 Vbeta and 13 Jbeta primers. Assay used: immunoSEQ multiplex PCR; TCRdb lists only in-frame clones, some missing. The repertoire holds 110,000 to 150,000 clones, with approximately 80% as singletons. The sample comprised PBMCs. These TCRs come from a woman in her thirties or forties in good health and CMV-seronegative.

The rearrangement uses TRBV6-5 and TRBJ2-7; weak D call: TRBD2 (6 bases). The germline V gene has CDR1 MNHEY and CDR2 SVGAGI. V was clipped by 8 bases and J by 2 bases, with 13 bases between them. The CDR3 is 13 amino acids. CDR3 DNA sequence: TGTGCCAGCGGATCGGGACTTGCCTACGAGCAGTACTTC. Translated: CASGSGLAYEQYF.

Here the CDR3 reads CASSQMPLAGGLGFTDTQYF. The CDR3 DNA is TGTGCCAGCAGCCAAATGCCTCTAGCGGGGGGGCTGGGTTTTACAGATACGCAGTATTTT. The chain has TRBV4-2 and TRBJ2-3; 12 bases are a match to TRBD2. Germline CDR1 LGHNA, CDR2 YNFKEQ. V dropped 2 bases and J dropped 3; count of bases not matched to a gene: 15. CDR3 length equals 20 residues.

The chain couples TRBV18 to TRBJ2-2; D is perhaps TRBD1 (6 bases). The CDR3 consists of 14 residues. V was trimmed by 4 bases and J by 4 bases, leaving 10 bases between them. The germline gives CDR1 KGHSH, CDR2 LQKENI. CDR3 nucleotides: TGTGCCAGCTCACAAACCAGGGGCACCGGGGAGCTGTTTTTT. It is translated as CASSQTRGTGELFF. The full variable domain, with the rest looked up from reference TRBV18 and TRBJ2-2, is NAGVMQNPRHLVRRRGQEARLRCSPMKGHSHVYWYRQLPEEGLKFMVYLQKENIIDESGMPKERFSAEFPKEGPSILRIQQVVRGDSAAYFCASSQTRGTGELFFGEGSRLTVL.

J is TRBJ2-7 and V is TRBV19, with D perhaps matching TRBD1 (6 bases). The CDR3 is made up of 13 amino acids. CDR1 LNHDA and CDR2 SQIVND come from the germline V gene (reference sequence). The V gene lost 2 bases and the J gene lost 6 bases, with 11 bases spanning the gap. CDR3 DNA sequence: TGTGCCAGTAGTATAACAGGGACCTCCGAGCAGTACTTC. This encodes CASSITGTSEQYF.